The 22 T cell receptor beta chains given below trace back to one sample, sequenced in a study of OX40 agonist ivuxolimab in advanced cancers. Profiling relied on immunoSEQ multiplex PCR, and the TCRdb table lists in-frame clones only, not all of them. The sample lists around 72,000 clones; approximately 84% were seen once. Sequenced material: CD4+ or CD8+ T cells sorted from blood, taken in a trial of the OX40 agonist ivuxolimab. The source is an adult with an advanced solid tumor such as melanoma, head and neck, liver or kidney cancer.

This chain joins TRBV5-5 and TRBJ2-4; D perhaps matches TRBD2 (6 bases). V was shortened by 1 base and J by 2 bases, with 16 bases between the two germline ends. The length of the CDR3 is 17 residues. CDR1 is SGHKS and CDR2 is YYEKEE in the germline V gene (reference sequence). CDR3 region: CASSLTPGGRSKNIQYF. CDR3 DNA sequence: TGTGCCAGCAGCTTGACCCCAGGAGGGAGGTCCAAAAACATTCAGTACTTC.

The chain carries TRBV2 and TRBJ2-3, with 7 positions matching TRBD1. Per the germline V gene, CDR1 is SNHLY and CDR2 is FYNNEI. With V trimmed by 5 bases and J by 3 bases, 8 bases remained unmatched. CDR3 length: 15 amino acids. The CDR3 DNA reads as TGTGCCAGCAGTCCGGACAGGTCAGGTACAGATACGCAGTATTTT. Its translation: CASSPDRSGTDTQYF.

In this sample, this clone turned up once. CDR3 sequence: CASRGGFASTDTQYF. In DNA form, the CDR3 reads TGTGCCAGTAGGGGCGGCTTTGCTAGCACAGATACGCAGTATTTT. V usage is TRBV19 and J usage is TRBJ2-3; D is unresolved. The V gene lost 6 bases and the J gene lost 0 bases, with 13 bases spanning the gap. The CDR3 runs 15 residues. Germline V gene data show CDR1 as LNHDA and CDR2 as SQIVND (reference sequence).

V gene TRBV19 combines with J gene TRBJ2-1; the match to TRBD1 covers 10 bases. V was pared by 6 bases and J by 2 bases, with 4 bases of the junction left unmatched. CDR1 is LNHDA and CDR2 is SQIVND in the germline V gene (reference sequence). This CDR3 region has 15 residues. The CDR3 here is CASRLGTGAYNEQFF. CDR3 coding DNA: TGTGCCAGTAGATTGGGGACAGGGGCCTACAATGAGCAGTTCTTC.

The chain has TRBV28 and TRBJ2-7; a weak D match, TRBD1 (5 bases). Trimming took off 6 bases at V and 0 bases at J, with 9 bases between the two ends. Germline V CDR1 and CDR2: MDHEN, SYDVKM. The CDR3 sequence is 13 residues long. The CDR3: CASRQQASYEQYF. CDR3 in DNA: TGTGCCAGCAGGCAACAGGCCTCCTACGAGCAGTACTTC.

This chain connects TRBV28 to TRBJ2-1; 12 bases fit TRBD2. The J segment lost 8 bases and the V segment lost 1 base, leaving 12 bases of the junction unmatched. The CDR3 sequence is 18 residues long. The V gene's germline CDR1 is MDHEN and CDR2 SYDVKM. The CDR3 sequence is CASSLSPGLAGSADEQFF. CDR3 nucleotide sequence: TGTGCCAGCAGTTTATCCCCCGGACTAGCGGGGTCAGCAGATGAGCAGTTCTTC.

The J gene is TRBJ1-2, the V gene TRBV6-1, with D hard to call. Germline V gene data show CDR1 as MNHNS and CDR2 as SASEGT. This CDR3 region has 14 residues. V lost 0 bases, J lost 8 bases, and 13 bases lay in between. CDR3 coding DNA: TGTGCCAGCAGTGAAGCGAGGGAGAGCTTCGGCTACACCTTC. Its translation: CASSEARESFGYTF.

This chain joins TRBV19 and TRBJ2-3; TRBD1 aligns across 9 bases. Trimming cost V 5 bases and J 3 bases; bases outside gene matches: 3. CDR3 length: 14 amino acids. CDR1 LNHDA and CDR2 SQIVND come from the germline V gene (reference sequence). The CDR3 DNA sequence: TGTGCCAGTAGTCTACAGGGGGCAACAGATACGCAGTATTTT. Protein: CASSLQGATDTQYF.

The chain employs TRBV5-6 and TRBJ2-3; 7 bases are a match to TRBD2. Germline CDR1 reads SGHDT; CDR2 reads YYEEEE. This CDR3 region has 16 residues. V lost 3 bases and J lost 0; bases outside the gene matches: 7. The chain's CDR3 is CASSSLRGGSTDTQYF. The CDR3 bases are TGTGCCAGCAGCTCCCTAAGGGGAGGGAGCACAGATACGCAGTATTTT.

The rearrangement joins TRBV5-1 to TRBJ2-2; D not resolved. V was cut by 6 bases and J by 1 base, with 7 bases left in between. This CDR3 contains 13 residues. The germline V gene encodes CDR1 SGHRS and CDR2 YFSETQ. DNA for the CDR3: TGCGCCAGCACCGACCGGAACACCGGGGAGCTGTTTTTT. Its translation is CASTDRNTGELFF.

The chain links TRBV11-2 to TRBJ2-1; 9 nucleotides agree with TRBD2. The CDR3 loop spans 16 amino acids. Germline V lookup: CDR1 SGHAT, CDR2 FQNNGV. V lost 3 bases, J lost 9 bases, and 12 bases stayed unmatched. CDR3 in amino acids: CASSLNPGTSSSEQFF. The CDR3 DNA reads TGTGCCAGCAGCTTGAACCCGGGGACTAGCTCCAGTGAGCAGTTCTTC. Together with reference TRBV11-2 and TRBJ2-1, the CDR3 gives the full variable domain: EAGVAQSPRYKIIEKRQSVAFWCNPISGHATLYWYQQILGQGPKLLIQFQNNGVVDDSQLPKDRFSAERLKGVDSTLKIQPAKLEDSAVYLCASSLNPGTSSSEQFFGPGTRLTVL.

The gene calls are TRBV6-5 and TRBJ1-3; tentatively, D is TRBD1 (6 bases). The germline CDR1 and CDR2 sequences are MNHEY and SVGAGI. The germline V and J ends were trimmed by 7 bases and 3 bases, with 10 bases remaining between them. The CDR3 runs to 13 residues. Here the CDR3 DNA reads TGTGCCAGCACCGGGGGCAGTGGAAACACCATATATTTT. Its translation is CASTGGSGNTIYF.

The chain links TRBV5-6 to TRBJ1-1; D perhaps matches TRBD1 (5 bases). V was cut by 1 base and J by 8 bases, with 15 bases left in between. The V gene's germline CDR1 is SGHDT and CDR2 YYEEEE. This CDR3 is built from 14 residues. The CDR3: CASSLTGRVEEAFF. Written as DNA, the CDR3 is TGTGCCAGCAGCTTGACAGGACGAGTAGAAGAAGCTTTCTTT.

CDR3 nucleotide sequence: TGTGCCAGCTCACCGGACTTATTGTGGGGGGTACATGGCTACACCTTC. Translated, it gives CASSPDLLWGVHGYTF. This rearrangement joins TRBV18 to TRBJ1-2, with D perhaps matching TRBD1 (5 bases). V dropped 3 bases and J dropped 6 bases, with 20 bases sitting between them. CDR3 length: 16 amino acids. CDR1 and CDR2 (germline): KGHSH, LQKENI.

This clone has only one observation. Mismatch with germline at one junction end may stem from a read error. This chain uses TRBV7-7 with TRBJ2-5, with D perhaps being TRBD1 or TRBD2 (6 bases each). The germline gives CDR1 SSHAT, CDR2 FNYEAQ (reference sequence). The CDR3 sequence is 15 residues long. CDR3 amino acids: CASSLSPGAGETQYF. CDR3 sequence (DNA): TGTGCTAGCAGCTTATCCCCGGGGGCGGGGGAGACCCAGTACTTC.

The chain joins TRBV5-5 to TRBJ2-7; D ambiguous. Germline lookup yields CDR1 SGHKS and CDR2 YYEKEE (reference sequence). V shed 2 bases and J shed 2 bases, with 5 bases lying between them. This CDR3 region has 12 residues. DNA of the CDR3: TGTGCCAGCAGCTTTACGACCTACGAGCAGTACTTC. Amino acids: CASSFTTYEQYF.

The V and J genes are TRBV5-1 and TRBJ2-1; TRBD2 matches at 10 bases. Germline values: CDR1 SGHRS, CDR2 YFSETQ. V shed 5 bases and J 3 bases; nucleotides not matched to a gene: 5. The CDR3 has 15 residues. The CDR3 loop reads CASRPGTSDYNEQFF. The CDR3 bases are TGCGCCAGCAGACCCGGGACTAGCGACTACAATGAGCAGTTCTTC.

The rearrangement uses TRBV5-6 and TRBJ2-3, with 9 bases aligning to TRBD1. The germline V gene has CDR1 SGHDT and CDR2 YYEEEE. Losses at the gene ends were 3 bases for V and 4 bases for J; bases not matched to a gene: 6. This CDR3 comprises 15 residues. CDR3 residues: CASSSGTGYSDTQYF. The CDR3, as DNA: TGTGCCAGCAGCTCCGGGACAGGGTACTCAGATACGCAGTATTTT.

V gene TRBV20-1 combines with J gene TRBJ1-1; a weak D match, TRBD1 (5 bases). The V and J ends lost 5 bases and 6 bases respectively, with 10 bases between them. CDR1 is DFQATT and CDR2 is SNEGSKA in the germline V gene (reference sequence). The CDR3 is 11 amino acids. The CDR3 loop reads CSAVRQPEAFF. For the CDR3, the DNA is TGCAGTGCTGTCAGACAGCCTGAAGCTTTCTTT.

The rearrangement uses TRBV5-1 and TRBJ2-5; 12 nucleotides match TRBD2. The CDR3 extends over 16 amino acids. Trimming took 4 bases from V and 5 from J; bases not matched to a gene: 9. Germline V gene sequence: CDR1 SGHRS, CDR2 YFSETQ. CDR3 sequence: CASSGGLAGRRETQYF. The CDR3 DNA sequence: TGCGCCAGCAGCGGAGGACTAGCGGGGCGGAGGGAGACCCAGTACTTC.

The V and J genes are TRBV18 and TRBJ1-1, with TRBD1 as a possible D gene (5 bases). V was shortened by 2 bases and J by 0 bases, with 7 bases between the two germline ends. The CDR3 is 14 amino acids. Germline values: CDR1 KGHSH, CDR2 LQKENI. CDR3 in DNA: TGTGCCAGCTCACCAACAGGCTTGAACACTGAAGCTTTCTTT. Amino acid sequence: CASSPTGLNTEAFF. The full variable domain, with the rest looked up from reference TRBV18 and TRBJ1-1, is NAGVMQNPRHLVRRRGQEARLRCSPMKGHSHVYWYRQLPEEGLKFMVYLQKENIIDESGMPKERFSAEFPKEGPSILRIQQVVRGDSAAYFCASSPTGLNTEAFFGQGTRLTVV.

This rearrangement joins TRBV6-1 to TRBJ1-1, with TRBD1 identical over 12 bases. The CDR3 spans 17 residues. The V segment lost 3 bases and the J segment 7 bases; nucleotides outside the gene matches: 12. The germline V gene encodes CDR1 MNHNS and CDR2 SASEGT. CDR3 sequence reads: CASSDMNRDRGLGEAFF. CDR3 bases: TGTGCCAGCAGTGATATGAACCGGGACAGGGGGCTAGGTGAAGCTTTCTTT.